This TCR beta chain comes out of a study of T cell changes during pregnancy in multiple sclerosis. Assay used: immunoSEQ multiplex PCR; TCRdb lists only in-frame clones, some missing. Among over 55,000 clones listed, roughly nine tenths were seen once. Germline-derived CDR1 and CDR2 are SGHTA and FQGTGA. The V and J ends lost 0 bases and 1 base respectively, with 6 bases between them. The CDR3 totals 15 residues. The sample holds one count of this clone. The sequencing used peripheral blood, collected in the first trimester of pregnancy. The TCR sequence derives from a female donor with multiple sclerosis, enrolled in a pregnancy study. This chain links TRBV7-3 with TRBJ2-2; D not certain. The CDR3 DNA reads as TGTGCCAGCAGCTTAACACAATTGAACACCGGGGAGCTGTTTTTT. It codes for CASSLTQLNTGELFF.